This T cell receptor beta chain was captured in a study of blood T cell repertoires in COVID-19. Study-wide background: PBMCs, B-cell-depleted T cells, or T cells provided the cDNA or gDNA that made up the material.

CDR3 length: 16 amino acids. Germline trimming cut 2 bases from V and 4 bases from J; bases unmatched to any gene: 8. The V gene's germline CDR1 is KGHSH and CDR2 LQKENI. Residents of about two dozen US areas, aged about 18 to 89 years, made up the participants. Participants' own reports of clinical history determined their cohort assignment. Recovered Cohort 3 donors showed two negative PCRs, clearance, or symptom resolution. Repertoires were generated with immunoSEQ multiplex PCR, while TCRdb's copy carries only in-frame clones and drops some. Of about 270,000 clones listed, less than 90% were seen once; the top ten hold around 3%.

The sample taken for sequencing was PBMCs or T cells enriched from blood (not recorded which). The V call is TRBV18, the J call TRBJ2-3, with 8 bases matching TRBD2. This TCR was recovered from a woman between 45 and 65 years old who had recovered from COVID-19. This chain's CDR3 is CASSPTTAGGADTQYF. The DNA of the CDR3 is TGTGCCAGCTCACCAACAACGGCGGGAGGAGCAGATACGCAGTATTTT.